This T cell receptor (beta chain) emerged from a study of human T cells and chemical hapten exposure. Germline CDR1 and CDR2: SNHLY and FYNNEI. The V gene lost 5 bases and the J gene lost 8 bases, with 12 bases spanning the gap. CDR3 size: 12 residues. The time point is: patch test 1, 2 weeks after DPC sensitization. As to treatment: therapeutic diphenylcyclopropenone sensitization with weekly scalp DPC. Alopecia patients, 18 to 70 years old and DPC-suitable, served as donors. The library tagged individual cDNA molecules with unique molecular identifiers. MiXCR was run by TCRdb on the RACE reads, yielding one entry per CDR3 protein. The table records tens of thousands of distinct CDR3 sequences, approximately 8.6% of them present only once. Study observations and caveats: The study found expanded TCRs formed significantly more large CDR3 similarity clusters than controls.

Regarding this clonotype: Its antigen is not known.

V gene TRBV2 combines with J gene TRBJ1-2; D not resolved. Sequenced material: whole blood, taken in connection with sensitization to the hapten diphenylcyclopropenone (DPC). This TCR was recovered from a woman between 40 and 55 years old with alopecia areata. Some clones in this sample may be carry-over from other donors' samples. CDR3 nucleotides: TGTGCCAGCAGTCCTAGCCCCCGCGGCTACACCTTC. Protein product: CASSPSPRGYTF.